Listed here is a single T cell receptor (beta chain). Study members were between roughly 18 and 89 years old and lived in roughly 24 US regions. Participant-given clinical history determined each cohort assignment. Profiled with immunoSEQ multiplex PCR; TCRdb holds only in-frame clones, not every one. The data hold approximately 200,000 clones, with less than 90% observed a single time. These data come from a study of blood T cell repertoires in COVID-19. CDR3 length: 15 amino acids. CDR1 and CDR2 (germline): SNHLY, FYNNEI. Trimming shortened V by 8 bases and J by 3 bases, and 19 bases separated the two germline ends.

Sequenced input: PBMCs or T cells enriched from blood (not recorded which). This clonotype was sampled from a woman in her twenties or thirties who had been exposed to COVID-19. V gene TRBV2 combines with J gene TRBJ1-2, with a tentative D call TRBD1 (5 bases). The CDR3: CASVRFGGSDYGYTF. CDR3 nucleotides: TGTGCCAGCGTCCGCTTCGGGGGGTCGGACTATGGCTACACCTTC.